The 26 T cell receptor beta chains given below trace back to one sample, sequenced in a study of blood T cell repertoires in COVID-19. The protocol was immunoSEQ multiplex PCR, while the TCRdb copy is restricted to in-frame clones and leaves out a portion. This repertoire shows 100,000 or so clones, about four fifths found once; its top ten account for 15% to 17%. Sequenced material: peripheral blood. Receptors were obtained from a woman aged 80 or older with acute or convalescent COVID-19.

The chain carries TRBV6-5 and TRBJ1-1; 8 positions match TRBD1. The CDR3 spans 14 residues. J was trimmed by 5 bases and V by 5 bases; bases with no gene match: 7. The germline V gene encodes CDR1 MNHEY and CDR2 SVGAGI. In DNA form, the CDR3 reads TGTGCCAGCAGTCAGGACAGGGCGCGGACTGAAGCTTTCTTT. As protein: CASSQDRARTEAFF.

The chain couples TRBV5-8 to TRBJ2-1; D perhaps matches TRBD1 (5 bases). V shed 0 bases and J shed 2 bases, with 12 bases lying between them. Germline V gives CDR1 SGHTS, CDR2 YDEGEE. CDR3 length: 16 residues. The CDR3 sequence is CASSLDTGHTYNEQFF. The CDR3 nucleotides are TGTGCCAGCAGCTTGGACACAGGACATACCTACAATGAGCAGTTCTTC. The full variable domain, rest sourced from reference TRBV5-8 and TRBJ2-1, is EAGVTQSPTHLIKTRGQQATLRCSPISGHTSVYWYQQALGLGLQFLLWYDEGEERNRGNFPPRFSGRQFPNYSSELNVNALELEDSALYLCASSLDTGHTYNEQFFGPGTRLTVL.

V gene TRBV6-6 combines with J gene TRBJ2-3; 8 positions agree with TRBD2. The V gene end was trimmed by 2 bases and the J gene end by 1 base; junction bases not matched to a gene: 2. In germline, CDR1 is MNHNY, CDR2 SVGAGI (reference sequence). The CDR3 loop spans 15 amino acids. The CDR3 bases are TGTGCCAGCAGTTACACGCGGGAGGGCACAGATACGCAGTATTTT. This encodes CASSYTREGTDTQYF.

This clone was counted only a few times. The chain couples TRBV18 to TRBJ2-7; the match to TRBD2 covers 10 bases. Trimming removed 3 bases from V and 5 bases from J; junction bases left unmatched: 7. The CDR3 is 15 residues long. The germline gives CDR1 KGHSH, CDR2 LQKENI. The CDR3 sequence: CASSPPSGSYHEQYF. The CDR3 bases are TGTGCCAGCTCACCCCCTAGCGGGAGTTACCACGAGCAGTACTTC.

The chain combines TRBV12-5 with TRBJ1-5, with no clear D. The CDR3 contains 12 residues. The V gene's germline CDR1 is LGHNT and CDR2 FRNRAP. With 6 bases removed from V and 11 bases from J, the gap between germline ends came to 14 bases. The CDR3 nucleotides are TGTGCTAGTGGGTTGAGTGAGATGGCCCAGCATTTT. Amino acid sequence: CASGLSEMAQHF.

V usage is TRBV2 and J usage is TRBJ1-1; maybe TRBD1 (6 bases). The CDR3 consists of 14 residues. The V end was cut by 8 bases, the J end by 3 bases, with 16 bases between. CDR1 is SNHLY and CDR2 is FYNNEI in the germline V gene. The CDR3 bases are TGTGCCAGCCACGGGGGGCGTGGGGACACTGAAGCTTTCTTT. It is translated as CASHGGRGDTEAFF.

This chain connects TRBV21-1 to TRBJ1-1. TRBV21-1 is termed a pseudogene. CDR3 length equals 16 residues. CDR3 sequence reads: CASSSGRDPRGTEAFF. For the CDR3, the DNA is TGTGCCAGCAGCTCCGGGCGGGACCCTCGGGGAACTGAAGCTTTCTTT.

The chain recombines TRBV11-2 with TRBJ2-7; 8 bases line up with TRBD1. The germline V gene encodes CDR1 SGHAT and CDR2 FQNNGV. The ends lost 1 base at V and 6 bases at J; junction bases unmatched: 5. This CDR3 contains 14 residues. The CDR3 sequence is CASSLVSGGGEQYF. CDR3 DNA: TGTGCCAGCAGCTTAGTGTCAGGGGGCGGCGAGCAGTACTTC.

To note about this clone: The sample has other DNA sequences that encode this CDR3 too. The chain recombines TRBV7-2 with TRBJ2-5, with 8 bases identical to TRBD2. Unmatched junction bases numbered 9, after V lost 1 base and J lost 5 bases. The germline gives CDR1 SGHTA, CDR2 FQGNSA. The length of the CDR3 is 16 residues. CDR3 coding DNA: TGTGCCAGCAGCTTAGTCGCCAGCGGGAGTGGGGAGACCCAGTACTTC. This codes for CASSLVASGSGETQYF.

The chain is built from TRBV2 and TRBJ2-7; D possibly corresponds to TRBD2 (5 bases). CDR1 SNHLY and CDR2 FYNNEI come from the germline V gene. The CDR3 runs 13 residues. Between the trimmed V and J ends, which lost 4 bases and 2 bases, there was a span of 9 bases. CDR3 nucleotides: TGTGCCAGCAGTGGGACCGGGGCCTACGAGCAGTACTTC. This codes for CASSGTGAYEQYF.

This rearrangement joins TRBV24-1 to TRBJ2-1; 9 bases are a match to TRBD2. Germline CDR1 KGHDR, CDR2 SFDVKD. CDR3 length: 12 amino acids. With 2 bases clipped from V and 15 bases from J, the junction kept 4 bases outside the gene matches. CDR3 nucleotide sequence: TGTGCCACCAGTGATTATAGCGGGAGTCGGTTCTTC. It codes for CATSDYSGSRFF.

The gene calls are TRBV10-3 and TRBJ1-2; D not certain. The CDR3 totals 12 residues. The V gene's germline CDR1 is ENHRY and CDR2 SYGVKD. The V and J ends lost 3 bases and 6 bases respectively, with 8 bases between them. DNA for the CDR3: TGTGCCATCAGTGATAGGAGGGATGGCTACACCTTC. Residues: CAISDRRDGYTF.

As DNA, the CDR3 is TGCGCCAGCAGGGGTTTCAGGGGCGCGGAAACTGAAGCTTTCTTT. Its protein is CASRGFRGAETEAFF. The V and J genes are TRBV5-1 and TRBJ1-1, with D perhaps TRBD1 (6 bases). CDR3 length: 15 residues. V was pared by 5 bases and J by 5 bases, with 19 bases between. The germline V gene encodes CDR1 SGHRS and CDR2 YFSETQ. Full variable domain (outside the CDR3, taken from reference TRBV5-1 and TRBJ1-1): KAGVTQTPRYLIKTRGQQVTLSCSPISGHRSVSWYQQTPGQGLQFLFEYFSETQRNKGNFPGRFSGRQFSNSRSEMNVSTLELGDSALYLCASRGFRGAETEAFFGQGTRLTVV.

This chain links TRBV2 with TRBJ2-7; perhaps TRBD2 as D (5 bases). This CDR3 has 15 residues. The V and J ends lost 4 bases and 2 bases respectively, with 15 bases between them. CDR1 and CDR2 (germline): SNHLY, FYNNEI. The CDR3 protein is CASSAYPGGTYEQYF. The CDR3 coding sequence is TGTGCCAGCAGTGCCTACCCTGGAGGCACCTACGAGCAGTACTTC.

The chain joins TRBV12-3 or TRBV12-4 to TRBJ1-6; D gene unclear. The ends were cut back, 0 bases at V and 8 bases at J, with 5 bases in the middle. The CDR3 runs 13 residues. The chain's CDR3 is CASSLASYSPLHF. CDR3 sequence (DNA): TGTGCCAGCAGTTTAGCGTCCTATTCACCCCTCCACTTT.

The CDR3 DNA follows: TGTGCCAGCAGCTCCAGTAACGCGGGCCCGGGGGAGCCCCAGCATTTT. Encoded protein: CASSSSNAGPGEPQHF. This chain links TRBV7-9 with TRBJ1-5; a weak D match, TRBD1 (5 bases). The CDR3 sequence is 16 residues long. Trimming cost V 4 bases and J 8 bases, with 21 bases left between them. Per the germline V gene, CDR1 is SEHNR and CDR2 is FQNEAQ (reference sequence). The full variable domain, completed using reference TRBV7-9 and TRBJ1-5, is DTGVSQNPRHKITKRGQNVTFRCDPISEHNRLYWYRQTLGQGPEFLTYFQNEAQLEKSRLLSDRFSAERPKGSFSTLEIQRTEQGDSAMYLCASSSSNAGPGEPQHFGDGTRLSIL.

The chain joins TRBV6-5 to TRBJ1-1, with TRBD1 matching over 9 bases. The germline V gene has CDR1 MNHEY and CDR2 SVGAGI. The CDR3 has 13 amino acids. Germline trimming cut 6 bases from V and 10 bases from J; bases unmatched to any gene: 9. Written as DNA, the CDR3 is TGTGCCAGCAGGGTTACAGGGGGCGGGGTAGCTTTCTTT. It encodes CASRVTGGGVAFF.

The chain recombines TRBV25-1 with TRBJ2-3; perhaps TRBD2 as D (5 bases). V was shortened by 5 bases and J by 2 bases, with 11 bases between the two germline ends. This CDR3 contains 14 residues. Germline V CDR1 and CDR2: MGHDK, SYGVNS. The CDR3 nucleotides read TGTGCCAGCAGTCAAACTAGGGTCACAGATACGCAGTATTTT. Amino acid sequence: CASSQTRVTDTQYF.

This clone has only one observation. J is TRBJ1-2 and V is TRBV6-6; TRBD1 might be the D (5 bases). Germline V gene lookup returns CDR1 MNHNY and CDR2 SVGAGI (reference sequence). Trimming stripped 2 bases from V and 2 bases from J, with 9 bases between. The CDR3 is 14 residues long. CDR3 in amino acids: CASSYGQGNYGYTF. CDR3 nucleotide sequence: TGTGCCAGCAGTTACGGGCAGGGCAACTATGGCTACACCTTC.

A word on this clone: One junction end disagrees with the germline gene, perhaps due to a read error. V usage is TRBV11-1 and J usage is TRBJ1-1; D is possibly TRBD1 (6 bases). Germline V CDR1 and CDR2: SGHAT, FQDESV (reference sequence). This CDR3 is built from 13 residues. CDR3 protein: CASTLSGDTEAFF. The DNA for the CDR3 is TGTGCCAGCACCTTATCAGGGGACACTGAAGCTTTCTTT.

The chain links TRBV19 to TRBJ1-6; TRBD1 agrees at 11 bases. The germline V gene has CDR1 LNHDA and CDR2 SQIVND (reference sequence). The CDR3 has 16 residues. V trimming: 4 bases; J trimming: 7 bases; junction bases outside the gene matches: 6. Here the CDR3 DNA reads TGTGCCAGTAGTACAACAGGACAGGGGGCGAATTCACCCCTCCACTTT. This translates into CASSTTGQGANSPLHF.

V gene TRBV6-6 combines with J gene TRBJ1-6; 10 bases fit TRBD1. Per germline, CDR1 MNHNY and CDR2 SVGAGI (reference sequence). The V and J ends lost 1 base and 7 bases, in that order; junction bases with no gene match: 4. The CDR3 consists of 16 residues. The CDR3 bases are TGTGCCAGCAGTTACTTTCCGGGACAGGGGAATTCACCCCTCCACTTT. Translated: CASSYFPGQGNSPLHF.

The rearrangement joins TRBV27 to TRBJ2-4; D is possibly TRBD2 (6 bases). V was cut by 8 bases and J by 9 bases, with 29 bases left in between. CDR3 size: 17 residues. Per germline, CDR1 MNHEY and CDR2 SMNVEV (reference sequence). The CDR3 is CASAGHAGPGWDSIQYF. CDR3 DNA: TGTGCCAGCGCCGGACACGCGGGGCCAGGGTGGGATAGCATTCAGTACTTC.

In DNA, the CDR3 is TGTGCCAGCAGTTTGGGGCAGGGAAACTATGGCTACACCTTC. Amino acids: CASSLGQGNYGYTF. The chain combines TRBV11-3 with TRBJ1-2; a possible D gene is TRBD1 (5 bases). Trimming took off 6 bases at V and 2 bases at J, with 13 bases between the two ends. The germline gives CDR1 SGHNT, CDR2 YENEEA. The length of the CDR3 is 14 residues.

V gene TRBV18 combines with J gene TRBJ1-1; 8 bases fit TRBD1. CDR1 and CDR2 from the germline V gene are KGHSH and LQKENI. This CDR3 region has 15 residues. V gave up 2 bases and J gave up 4 bases; unmatched junction bases: 6. CDR3 in amino acids: CASSPGTGRGTEAFF. The CDR3 bases are TGTGCCAGCTCACCAGGGACAGGTAGAGGCACTGAAGCTTTCTTT.

This clone appeared a single time. Other nucleotide sequences from this sample produce the same CDR3. V and J are TRBV12-3 or TRBV12-4 and TRBJ1-5; TRBD1 matches at 8 bases. The CDR3 covers 13 residues. V shed 3 bases, J shed 5 bases, and the junction held 0 bases outside the gene matches. The CDR3 is CASSLTGDQPQHF. The CDR3 DNA is TGTGCCAGCAGTTTGACAGGGGATCAGCCCCAGCATTTT.